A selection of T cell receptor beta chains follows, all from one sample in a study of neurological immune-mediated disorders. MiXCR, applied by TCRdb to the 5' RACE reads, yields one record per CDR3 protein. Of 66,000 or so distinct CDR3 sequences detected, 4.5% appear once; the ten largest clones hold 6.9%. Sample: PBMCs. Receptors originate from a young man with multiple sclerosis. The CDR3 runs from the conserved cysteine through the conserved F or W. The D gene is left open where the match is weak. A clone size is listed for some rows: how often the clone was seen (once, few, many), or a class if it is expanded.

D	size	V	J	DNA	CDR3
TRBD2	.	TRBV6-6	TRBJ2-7	TGTGCCAGCAGTATTAGCGGGGCGTCCTACGAGCAGTACTTC	CASSISGASYEQYF
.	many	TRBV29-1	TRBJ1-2	TGCAGCGTTGTTTACTGGTCGCGCGTTAACTATGGCTACACCTTC	CSVVYWSRVNYGYTF
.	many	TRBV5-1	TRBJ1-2	TGCGCCAGCAGGCAGGACGGGACTGGGGATAGCTATGGCTACACCTTC	CASRQDGTGDSYGYTF
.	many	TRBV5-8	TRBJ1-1	TGTGCCAGCAGCTTAACCAGGTCAGGTGGAACTGAAGCTTTCTTT	CASSLTRSGGTEAFF
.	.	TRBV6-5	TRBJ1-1	TGTGCCAGCAGTACCCCGTGGGACACTGAAGCTTTCTTT	CASSTPWDTEAFF
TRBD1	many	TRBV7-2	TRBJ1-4	TGTGCCAGCAGCTCACCGGCAGGGGGTAGTGAAAAACTGTTTTTT	CASSSPAGGSEKLFF
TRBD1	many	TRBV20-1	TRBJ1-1	TGCAGTGCTAGCGCCTCTTCCCAGGGGGGCACTGAAGCTTTCTTT	CSASASSQGGTEAFF
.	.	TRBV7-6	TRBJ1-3	TGTGCCAGCAGCTTAGACGACTCTGGAAACACCATATATTTT	CASSLDDSGNTIYF
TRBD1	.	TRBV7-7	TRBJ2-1	TGTGCCAGCAGCCTCGGGACAGGGAGCTCCTACAATGAGCAGTTCTTC	CASSLGTGSSYNEQFF
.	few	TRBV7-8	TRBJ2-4	TGTGCCAGCAGCTTCGCCACCGGACCGACACGGGGTCTTCAGTACTTC	CASSFATGPTRGLQYF
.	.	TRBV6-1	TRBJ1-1	TGTGCCAGCAGTGCGCAGACGAACACTGAAGCTTTCTTT	CASSAQTNTEAFF
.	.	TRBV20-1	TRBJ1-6	TGCAGTGCTAGGAGCTCCTATAATTCACCCCTCCACTTT	CSARSSYNSPLHF
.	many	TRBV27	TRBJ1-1	TGTGCCAGCAGTTTATCGACGGCAGGGGAGGAAGCTTTCTTT	CASSLSTAGEEAFF
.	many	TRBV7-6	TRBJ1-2	TGTGCCAGCAGTATTGACAGAGACTATGGCTACACCTTC	CASSIDRDYGYTF
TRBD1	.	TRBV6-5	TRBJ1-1	TGTGCCAGCAGTCGTGCGGACAGGGTGAACACTGAAGCTTTCTTT	CASSRADRVNTEAFF
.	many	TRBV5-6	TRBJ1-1	TGTGCCAGCAGCAGGCGAAGGGCTGAAGCTTTCTTT	CASSRRRAEAFF
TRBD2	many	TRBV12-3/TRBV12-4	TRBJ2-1	TGTGCCAGCAGTTTAGCGGGGGGGGCCTACAATGAGCAGTTCTTC	CASSLAGGAYNEQFF